This TCR beta chain was captured by sequencing in a study of blood T cell repertoires in COVID-19. This table comes from immunoSEQ multiplex PCR, and its TCRdb copy is limited to in-frame clones, with some not included. The sample carries roughly 300,000 clones, over 75% recorded once. Residents of 24 US areas, aged roughly 18 to 90 years, made up the participants. Participant reports of clinical history set cohort assignment. Resolution of symptoms, clearance, or two negative PCRs was present in recovered Cohort 3 donors. This clone was seen a single time. The germline V gene has CDR1 MDHEN and CDR2 SYDVKM. The CDR3 covers 16 residues. The J segment lost 1 base and the V segment lost 6 bases, leaving 12 bases of the junction unmatched.

The chain links TRBV28 to TRBJ2-7; 7 positions match TRBD1. The clonotype was recovered from a woman in her twenties or thirties who had recovered from COVID-19. The sample comprised PBMCs or T cells enriched from blood (not recorded which). As DNA, the CDR3 is TGTGCCAGCAGACAAAACAGGGGAAGGGGTTCCTACGAGCAGTACTTC. This gives the protein CASRQNRGRGSYEQYF. Full variable domain (outside the CDR3, taken from reference TRBV28 and TRBJ2-7): DVKVTQSSRYLVKRTGEKVFLECVQDMDHENMFWYRQDPGLGLRLIYFSYDVKMKEKGDIPEGYSVSREKKERFSLILESASTNQTSMYLCASRQNRGRGSYEQYFGPGTRLTVT.